These T cell receptor beta chains were read from a single sample in a study of blood T cell repertoires in COVID-19. The protocol was immunoSEQ multiplex PCR, while the TCRdb copy is restricted to in-frame clones and leaves out a portion. There are about 150,000 clones in the sample; 87% occur only once, and around 0.91% lies in the top ten. Sequencing was performed on peripheral blood. Receptors originate from a woman aged 45-65 years with acute or convalescent COVID-19. CDR3s include the opening cysteine and the closing phenylalanine or tryptophan. The D gene is left open where the match is weak. Clone size is stated in some rows and not others, as once, few, many or a class when expanded.

v_call,clone_size,d_call,j_call,cdr3_aa,cdr3_nt
TRBV25-1,NA,NA,TRBJ1-4,CASSAREWEKLFF,TGTGCCAGCAGTGCACGGGAATGGGAAAAACTGTTTTTT
TRBV6-5,NA,NA,TRBJ1-2,CASRGRQAVKF,TGTGCCAGCAGAGGTCGACAGGCCGTCAAGTTC
TRBV7-7,NA,TRBD2,TRBJ2-3,CASSLRGGSTDTQYF,TGTGCCAGCAGCTTACGGGGGGGTAGCACAGATACGCAGTATTTT
TRBV7-3,NA,TRBD2,TRBJ2-1,CASSFGLTSGRSLSRYNEQFF,TGTGCCAGCAGCTTCGGCCTGACTAGCGGGAGGAGTTTGTCCCGATACAATGAGCAGTTCTTC
TRBV27,few,TRBD1,TRBJ1-5,CASQQGSGSNQPQHF,TGTGCCAGCCAACAGGGGTCAGGTAGCAATCAGCCCCAGCATTTT
TRBV9,NA,NA,TRBJ1-2,CASSPRQGYGYTF,TGTGCCAGCAGCCCGCGGCAGGGCTATGGCTACACCTTC
TRBV15,NA,TRBD1,TRBJ2-2,CATSREGQGPVAGELFF,TGTGCCACCAGCAGAGAAGGACAGGGGCCTGTCGCGGGGGAGCTGTTTTTT
TRBV7-9,NA,NA,TRBJ1-4,CASSPTGQDNEKLFF,TGTGCCAGCAGCCCCACAGGGCAGGACAATGAAAAACTGTTTTTT
TRBV30,many,NA,TRBJ1-2,CAWNPYRVVTF,TGTGCCTGGAACCCCTACAGGGTGGTCACCTTC
TRBV5-4,once,NA,TRBJ1-6,CASSFQGGRSPLHF,TGTGCCAGCAGCTTCCAGGGAGGACGTTCACCCCTCCACTTT
TRBV7-8,NA,NA,TRBJ1-1,CASSSFGALNTEAFF,TGTGCCAGCAGCTCATTCGGAGCTTTGAACACTGAAGCTTTCTTT
TRBV7-2,NA,NA,TRBJ2-5,CASSPGQQETQYF,TGTGCCAGCAGCCCTGGACAGCAAGAGACCCAGTACTTC
TRBV28,NA,NA,TRBJ1-1,CASSSTNTEAFF,TGTGCCAGCAGTTCGACTAACACTGAAGCTTTCTTT